Below are 32 T cell receptor beta chains sequenced from a single sample in a study of Graves' ophthalmopathy and Graves' hyperthyroidism. Amplification of the TCR beta CDR3 regions used RNA transcripts (as template). RT-PCR with HTBI primers came first, then second-round multiplex PCR. TCRdb processed the multiplex PCR reads anew with MiXCR; each CDR3 protein has one entry. The sample yields some 1.1 million distinct CDR3 sequences, 35% to 40% seen once. The sequenced sample consisted of peripheral blood or thyroid tissue (not recorded which). Source of these receptors: an adult man with Graves' hyperthyroidism.

CDR3 sequence (DNA): TGTGCCAGCAGCGGGAAAGGAACCGGGGAGCTGTTTTTT. This sequence encodes CASSGKGTGELFF. The rearrangement uses TRBV7-6 and TRBJ2-2; unclear D gene. V was pared by 5 bases and J by 5 bases, with 9 bases between. This CDR3 region has 13 residues. The germline V gene has CDR1 SGHVS and CDR2 FNYEAQ.

The chain carries TRBV15 and TRBJ1-5; 9 nucleotides match TRBD1. Germline lookup yields CDR1 LNHNV and CDR2 YYDKDF (reference sequence). The CDR3 is made up of 14 amino acids. The junction had 4 bases not matched to a gene; V was cut back by 3 bases and J by 7 bases. CDR3 protein: CATSREDRGQPQHF. CDR3 DNA: TGTGCCACCAGCAGGGAGGACAGGGGACAGCCCCAGCATTTT.

The V call is TRBV7-9, the J call TRBJ1-2; 7 bases map to TRBD1. Looked up from germline, CDR1 is SEHNR and CDR2 is FQNEAQ (reference sequence). V lost 5 bases to trimming and J lost 0 bases; unmatched junction nucleotides: 15. CDR3 length: 18 residues. The CDR3, as DNA: TGTGCCAGCAGCCCCCCGAGGGGGCAATCTACGGCTAACTATGGCTACACCTTC. It specifies CASSPPRGQSTANYGYTF.

J is TRBJ1-5 and V is TRBV27; 7 bases align to TRBD1. V dropped 8 bases and J dropped 7; count of bases not matched to a gene: 8. The CDR3 has 13 residues. Germline V lookup: CDR1 MNHEY, CDR2 SMNVEV (reference sequence). CDR3 sequence: CASDQGDIQPQHF. The CDR3, as DNA: TGTGCCAGCGACCAGGGGGATATCCAGCCCCAGCATTTT.

This clonotype showed up many times. This sequence joins TRBV12-3 or TRBV12-4 and TRBJ2-2, with D unresolved. Trimming pared 2 bases from V and 6 bases from J, leaving 10 bases between. CDR3 length: 14 amino acids. CDR3: CASSLRRSAGELFF. CDR3 DNA: TGTGCCAGCAGTTTAAGGCGTTCAGCCGGGGAGCTGTTTTTT.

Many counts were recorded for this clonotype. The gene calls are TRBV7-8 and TRBJ2-5, with D possibly TRBD1 on 5 matching bases. Germline CDR1 and CDR2: SGHVS and FQNEAQ. This CDR3 spans 17 amino acids. V was trimmed by 0 bases and J by 4 bases, leaving 18 bases between them. CDR3 in DNA: TGTGCCAGCAGCTTAGCCCTAAAATTCAGGGAAGGAGAGACCCAGTACTTC. The encoded protein is CASSLALKFREGETQYF.

This clonotype occurred a few times. The gene calls are TRBV4-2 and TRBJ1-1, with 12 bases aligning to TRBD1. This CDR3 spans 16 amino acids. V trimming: 0 bases; J trimming: 11 bases; junction bases outside the gene matches: 10. Germline CDR1 is LGHNA and CDR2 is YNFKEQ. The CDR3 DNA reads as TGTGCCAGCAGCCAAGATCGGGACAGGGGGCGCGATGGGGCTTTCTTT. Translated, it gives CASSQDRDRGRDGAFF.

DNA of the CDR3: TGTGCCAGCAGTTTCCAAAGGACAGGAGGATTTGGCACCGGGGAGCTGTTTTTT. Protein sequence: CASSFQRTGGFGTGELFF. V and J are TRBV28 and TRBJ2-2; 7 bases are shared with TRBD1. The CDR3 runs 18 residues. CDR1 and CDR2 (germline): MDHEN, SYDVKM. V gave up 3 bases and J gave up 4 bases; unmatched junction bases: 14.

This clonotype has at least ten counts. The chain combines TRBV11-2 with TRBJ2-7, with D possibly TRBD1 on 6 matching bases. CDR3 length equals 13 residues. The germline gives CDR1 SGHAT, CDR2 FQNNGV. Trimming shortened V by 3 bases and J by 6 bases, and 12 bases separated the two germline ends. CDR3 amino acids: CASSFRQVLEQYF. CDR3 DNA: TGTGCCAGCAGCTTCCGACAGGTACTCGAGCAGTACTTC.

V gene TRBV5-8 combines with J gene TRBJ2-7, with 8 bases aligning to TRBD1. This CDR3 is built from 15 residues. Germline CDR1 and CDR2: SGHTS and YDEGEE. J lost 3 bases, V lost 0 bases, and 5 bases had no gene match. This CDR3 is CASSLADRVGYEQYF. The CDR3, as DNA: TGTGCCAGCAGCTTGGCGGACAGGGTGGGCTACGAGCAGTACTTC. Together with reference TRBV5-8 and TRBJ2-7, the CDR3 gives the full variable domain: EAGVTQSPTHLIKTRGQQATLRCSPISGHTSVYWYQQALGLGLQFLLWYDEGEERNRGNFPPRFSGRQFPNYSSELNVNALELEDSALYLCASSLADRVGYEQYFGPGTRLTVT.

This clonotype was counted ten times or more. The rearrangement joins TRBV20-1 to TRBJ2-7; TRBD1 or TRBD2 may be the D gene (5 bases each). This CDR3 has 13 residues. The V end was cut by 3 bases, the J end by 11 bases, with 20 bases between. The germline V gene has CDR1 DFQATT and CDR2 SNEGSKA (reference sequence). In nucleotides, the CDR3 is TGCAGTGCTAGGAGCATTCTGGGGACGGACGAGTACTTC. Translated, it gives CSARSILGTDEYF.

As to this clonotype: At one boundary the junction diverges from the germline segment, which might be a read error. V usage is TRBV10-2 and J usage is TRBJ1-2, with D possibly matching TRBD1 (5 bases). The CDR3 covers 15 residues. From germline, CDR1 is WSHSY and CDR2 SAAADI. CDR3 region: CASSQDGQPFGGYTF. In DNA, the CDR3 is TGTGCCAGCAGCCAAGATGGACAACCCTTTGGTGGCTACACCTTC.

As DNA, the CDR3 is TGTGCCAGCATAGGACAAATGGAGACCCAGTACTTC. Protein product: CASIGQMETQYF. This chain joins TRBV2 and TRBJ2-5; D perhaps matches TRBD1 (5 bases). V was cut by 7 bases and J by 5 bases, with 11 bases left in between. The CDR3 contains 12 residues. The germline gives CDR1 SNHLY, CDR2 FYNNEI.

The chain links TRBV11-2 to TRBJ1-1; D unresolved. The CDR3 consists of 15 residues. Trimming took off 2 bases at V and 0 bases at J, with 10 bases between the two ends. Germline values: CDR1 SGHAT, CDR2 FQNNGV. CDR3 bases: TGTGCCAGCAGCTTACGCGGGAAAATGAACACTGAAGCTTTCTTT. It is translated as CASSLRGKMNTEAFF. Full variable domain (remainder filled in from reference TRBV11-2 and TRBJ1-1): EAGVAQSPRYKIIEKRQSVAFWCNPISGHATLYWYQQILGQGPKLLIQFQNNGVVDDSQLPKDRFSAERLKGVDSTLKIQPAKLEDSAVYLCASSLRGKMNTEAFFGQGTRLTVV.

This clonotype showed up many times. The chain couples TRBV5-6 to TRBJ1-5, with 7 bases lining up with TRBD1. Germline CDR1 and CDR2: SGHDT and YYEEEE. This CDR3 is built from 16 residues. V shed 4 bases, J shed 4 bases, and the junction held 11 bases outside the gene matches. CDR3 residues: CASSLKTGRSNQPQHF. DNA of the CDR3: TGTGCCAGCAGCCTTAAGACAGGGAGGAGTAATCAGCCCCAGCATTTT.

This clonotype has ten or more counts. This sequence joins TRBV7-9 and TRBJ2-7, with D maybe TRBD1 (5 bases). This CDR3 is 12 amino acids long. Trimming took 5 bases from V and 4 from J, leaving 9 bases between them. Germline V lookup: CDR1 SEHNR, CDR2 FQNEAQ (reference sequence). The CDR3: CASSIGQYEQYF. CDR3 DNA: TGTGCCAGCAGCATTGGACAATACGAGCAGTACTTC. Together with reference TRBV7-9 and TRBJ2-7, the CDR3 gives the full variable domain: DTGVSQNPRHKITKRGQNVTFRCDPISEHNRLYWYRQTLGQGPEFLTYFQNEAQLEKSRLLSDRFSAERPKGSFSTLEIQRTEQGDSAMYLCASSIGQYEQYFGPGTRLTVT.

For this clonotype: No conserved phenylalanine or tryptophan ends this CDR3, so it is likely a read error. The genes are TRBV7-2 and TRBJ1-4; D is undetermined. The V gene lost 5 bases and the J gene lost 7 bases, with 14 bases spanning the gap. The germline gives CDR1 SGHTA, CDR2 FQGNSA. The CDR3 totals 14 residues. The chain's CDR3 is CASSRGGVGEKLFV. The CDR3 bases are TGTGCCAGCAGCCGTGGTGGGGTCGGTGAAAAACTGTTTGTT.

This clonotype has a count of ten or more. V and J are TRBV7-9 and TRBJ2-7; the D is unclear. The CDR3 spans 10 residues. V lost 5 bases and J lost 5, with 4 bases in between. Germline-derived CDR1 and CDR2 are SEHNR and FQNEAQ (reference sequence). This CDR3 reads CASSIDEQYF. The DNA of the CDR3 is TGTGCCAGCAGCATAGACGAGCAGTACTTC. Using reference TRBV7-9 and TRBJ2-7 for the parts outside the CDR3, the full variable domain is DTGVSQNPRHKITKRGQNVTFRCDPISEHNRLYWYRQTLGQGPEFLTYFQNEAQLEKSRLLSDRFSAERPKGSFSTLEIQRTEQGDSAMYLCASSIDEQYFGPGTRLTVT.

This clonotype occurred many times. The chain joins TRBV10-3 to TRBJ2-5, with a possible D match to TRBD1 (6 bases). CDR1 is ENHRY, CDR2 SYGVKD, per germline. Trimming took 3 bases from V and 5 from J, leaving 13 bases between them. This CDR3 is 14 amino acids long. CDR3 DNA sequence: TGTGCCATCAGTGAAACTGACAGGAGGGAGACCCAGTACTTC. It yields the protein CAISETDRRETQYF.

V and J are TRBV11-2 and TRBJ2-5; the D gene is possibly TRBD2 (6 bases). CDR1 is SGHAT and CDR2 is FQNNGV in the germline V gene. The CDR3 covers 16 residues. V was clipped by 6 bases and J by 1 base, with 18 bases between them. The CDR3 is CASSDPASALQETQYF. DNA for the CDR3: TGTGCCAGCAGTGACCCAGCTAGCGCCCTCCAAGAGACCCAGTACTTC.

This clonotype came up a few times. The chain is built from TRBV20-1 and TRBJ2-7; D gene uncertain. V gave up 6 bases and J gave up 0 bases, with 12 bases separating them. The germline V gene has CDR1 DFQATT and CDR2 SNEGSKA (reference sequence). The CDR3 has 13 amino acids. The CDR3 protein is CSACPTSSYEQYF. The CDR3 coding sequence is TGCAGTGCCTGCCCGACCAGCTCCTACGAGCAGTACTTC.

This clonotype came up a few times. This chain connects TRBV30 to TRBJ2-5; 9 bases match TRBD2. The length of the CDR3 is 15 residues. V shed 8 bases, J shed 5 bases, and the junction held 15 bases outside the gene matches. Germline V lookup: CDR1 GTSNPN, CDR2 SVGIG (reference sequence). The CDR3 is CARGASGIPGETQYF. In nucleotides, the CDR3 is TGTGCCCGGGGGGCTAGCGGGATCCCAGGGGAGACCCAGTACTTC.

The chain has TRBV19 and TRBJ2-3, with D possibly TRBD1 on 5 matching bases. This CDR3 contains 15 residues. Germline lookup yields CDR1 LNHDA and CDR2 SQIVND (reference sequence). Trimming shortened V by 4 bases and J by 2 bases, and 13 bases separated the two germline ends. The CDR3 DNA is TGTGCCAGTAGTACCTCAGGGATGGCCACAGATACGCAGTATTTT. Protein: CASSTSGMATDTQYF. Full variable domain (remainder filled in from reference TRBV19 and TRBJ2-3): DGGITQSPKYLFRKEGQNVTLSCEQNLNHDAMYWYRQDPGQGLRLIYYSQIVNDFQKGDIAEGYSVSREKKESFPLTVTSAQKNPTAFYLCASSTSGMATDTQYFGPGTRLTVL.

This chain joins TRBV2 and TRBJ1-2; D gene uncertain. The CDR3 sequence is 13 residues long. CDR1 and CDR2 from the germline V gene are SNHLY and FYNNEI. Trimming pared 2 bases from V and 8 bases from J, leaving 12 bases between. The CDR3 nucleotides read TGTGCCAGCAGTGAACGTCGAGATTTGGGCTACACCTTC. This codes for CASSERRDLGYTF.

The V gene is TRBV20-1, the J gene TRBJ1-1; the D is unclear. Germline assignment: CDR1 DFQATT and CDR2 SNEGSKA (reference sequence). The CDR3 totals 12 residues. V was pared by 6 bases and J by 9 bases, with 17 bases between. The CDR3 DNA sequence: TGCAGTGCGGGCGACGGAGGACTACAAGCTTTCTTT. This codes for CSAGDGGLQAFF.

This clonotype was counted between two and nine times. V is TRBV5-5 and J is TRBJ2-5, with D perhaps TRBD1 or TRBD2 (5 bases each). The V gene lost 4 bases and the J gene lost 2 bases, with 15 bases spanning the gap. The V gene's germline CDR1 is SGHKS and CDR2 YYEKEE (reference sequence). The CDR3 is made up of 15 amino acids. The CDR3 nucleotides read TGTGCCAGCAGCACCCCGGGACGGAGACAAGAGACCCAGTACTTC. It yields the protein CASSTPGRRQETQYF. The variable domain in full, completed from reference TRBV5-5 and TRBJ2-5, reads DAGVTQSPTHLIKTRGQQVTLRCSPISGHKSVSWYQQVLGQGPQFIFQYYEKEERGRGNFPDRFSARQFPNYSSELNVNALLLGDSALYLCASSTPGRRQETQYFGPGTRLLVL.

The V gene is TRBV12-3 or TRBV12-4, the J gene TRBJ1-2, with a weak D call TRBD1 (6 bases). This CDR3 has 15 residues. V was pared by 4 bases and J by 3 bases, with 15 bases between. This CDR3 is CASSWVGGAHYGYTF. DNA of the CDR3: TGTGCCAGCAGTTGGGTAGGGGGGGCTCACTATGGCTACACCTTC.

This chain links TRBV29-1 with TRBJ1-1; D possibly corresponds to TRBD1 (5 bases). Trimming cost V 3 bases and J 2 bases, with 13 bases left between them. The CDR3 loop spans 14 amino acids. Germline CDR1 and CDR2: SQVTM and ANQGSEA. DNA for the CDR3: TGCAGCGTTGATAAGGGACGCTTAAACACTGAAGCTTTCTTT. Protein: CSVDKGRLNTEAFF.

This clonotype was counted at least ten times. The rearrangement uses TRBV2 and TRBJ2-3; TRBD1 aligns across 7 bases. The CDR3 totals 12 residues. Germline V lookup: CDR1 SNHLY, CDR2 FYNNEI. V shed 6 bases and J 8 bases; nucleotides not matched to a gene: 5. The CDR3 is CASRPRGLTQYF. DNA for the CDR3: TGTGCCAGCAGACCAAGGGGGCTTACGCAGTATTTT.

In its sample, this clonotype was seen many times. The chain uses TRBV7-2 and TRBJ2-5; 13 bases fit TRBD2. V shed 0 bases, J shed 5 bases, and the junction held 3 bases outside the gene matches. CDR1 is SGHTA, CDR2 FQGNSA, per germline. There are 16 residues in the CDR3. The CDR3 loop is CASSLAGLAGSETQYF. The CDR3 nucleotides read TGTGCCAGCAGCTTAGCGGGACTAGCGGGATCGGAGACCCAGTACTTC.

V gene TRBV25-1 combines with J gene TRBJ2-7; 10 nucleotides align to TRBD1. The length of the CDR3 is 15 residues. CDR1 and CDR2 (germline): MGHDK, SYGVNS. Trimming removed 6 bases from V and 2 bases from J; junction bases left unmatched: 7. The CDR3 nucleotides read TGTGCCAGCAGGGAGGGGACAGGGGCGACCTACGAGCAGTACTTC. This translates into CASREGTGATYEQYF.

This clonotype was counted a single time. The rearrangement uses TRBV10-3 and TRBJ1-5, with 8 bases lining up with TRBD1. The CDR3 length is 15 residues. The trim removed 5 bases at V and 5 bases at J, leaving 8 bases unmatched. CDR1 is ENHRY, CDR2 SYGVKD, per germline. The CDR3 DNA sequence: TGTGCCATCAGTTCCACGGACAGGGACGATCAGCCCCAGCATTTT. Translated, it gives CAISSTDRDDQPQHF.